These 30 T cell receptor beta chains were all obtained from the same sample, sequenced in a study of T cells in Graves' hyperthyroidism and ophthalmopathy. The TCR beta CDR3 regions underwent amplification using RNA transcripts as the source. First-round RT-PCR with HTBI primers amplified the TCR CDR3 region. A single record per CDR3 protein comes from TCRdb applying MiXCR to the multiplex PCR reads. The sample yields approximately 400,000 distinct CDR3 sequences, about 15% seen once. The specimen sequenced was blood. These receptors were taken from a woman under 30 with Graves' hyperthyroidism that later progressed to Graves' ophthalmopathy.

V is TRBV2 and J is TRBJ2-2; 14 bases are a match to TRBD2. The germline CDR1 and CDR2 sequences are SNHLY and FYNNEI. The CDR3 loop spans 16 amino acids. J was trimmed by 4 bases and V by 5 bases; bases with no gene match: 3. Here the CDR3 reads CASSMGLAGVTGELFF. For the CDR3, the DNA is TGTGCCAGCAGTATGGGACTAGCGGGAGTCACCGGGGAGCTGTTTTTT.

The gene calls are TRBV4-1 and TRBJ2-1; TRBD2 matches at 12 bases. The CDR3 contains 15 residues. Trimming at V came to 4 bases and at J to 8 bases, leaving 6 bases not matched to a gene. Germline-derived CDR1 and CDR2 are MGHRA and YSYEKL. The CDR3 DNA reads as TGCGCCAGCAGCCTTCGGACTAGCGGGACCTATGAGCAGTTCTTC. Its translation is CASSLRTSGTYEQFF.

In this sample, this clonotype turned up many times. The CDR3 bases are TGTGCCAGCAGCGGACAGGGTTCGGAGGCCTACGAGCAGTACTTC. This sequence encodes CASSGQGSEAYEQYF. V usage is TRBV7-9 and J usage is TRBJ2-7; 8 bases are a match to TRBD1. CDR1 SEHNR and CDR2 FQNEAQ come from the germline V gene (reference sequence). The trim removed 5 bases at V and 2 bases at J, leaving 8 bases unmatched. The CDR3 runs 15 residues. Full variable domain (remainder filled in from reference TRBV7-9 and TRBJ2-7): DTGVSQNPRHKITKRGQNVTFRCDPISEHNRLYWYRQTLGQGPEFLTYFQNEAQLEKSRLLSDRFSAERPKGSFSTLEIQRTEQGDSAMYLCASSGQGSEAYEQYFGPGTRLTVT.

The chain has TRBV11-3 and TRBJ2-3; TRBD2 matches at 8 bases. The CDR3 has 21 amino acids. CDR1 and CDR2 (germline): SGHNT, YENEEA. The trim removed 1 base at V and 3 bases at J, leaving 21 bases unmatched. Written as DNA, the CDR3 is TGTGCCAGCAGCTTAGTGAAAGGGGCTGGGACCGGGACTAGTCGGACAGATACGCAGTATTTT. Residues: CASSLVKGAGTGTSRTDTQYF.

This clonotype was detected many times. The rearrangement joins TRBV3-1 to TRBJ2-3; D is undetermined. The CDR3 length is 15 residues. Germline CDR1 is LGHDT and CDR2 is YNNKEL (reference sequence). Trimming removed 0 bases at V and 0 bases at J, with 7 bases between. CDR3 nucleotide sequence: TGTGCCAGCAGCCAAGAAGCAACTAGCACAGATACGCAGTATTTT. It translates to CASSQEATSTDTQYF.

As concerns this clonotype: Since a much larger clone is just one base distant, this may be a read error. J is TRBJ1-1 and V is TRBV10-3, with 7 bases fitting TRBD1. There are 13 residues in the CDR3. CDR1 and CDR2 (germline): ENHRY, SYGVKD. The chain's CDR3 is CAISGQGGTEASF. CDR3 nucleotide sequence: TGTGCCATCAGTGGACAGGGAGGCACTGAAGCTTCCTTT.

This clonotype was counted at least ten times. The chain combines TRBV7-2 with TRBJ1-4; D remains ambiguous. Germline V gives CDR1 SGHTA, CDR2 FQGNSA. Trimming removed 1 base at V and 1 base at J, with 10 bases between. CDR3 length: 16 amino acids. CDR3 nucleotides: TGTGCCAGCAGCTTAGGGGGAGGTCTAACTAATGAAAAACTGTTTTTT. The encoded protein is CASSLGGGLTNEKLFF.

There are many counts of this clonotype. The chain's CDR3 is CASSYGGTLSYNEQFF. In DNA form, the CDR3 reads TGTGCCAGCAGTTATGGGGGGACACTTTCCTACAATGAGCAGTTCTTC. The rearrangement uses TRBV6-2 or TRBV6-3 and TRBJ2-1, with D perhaps matching TRBD1 or TRBD2 (6 bases each). V lost 3 bases and J 1 base, leaving 13 bases between the germline ends. The germline CDR1 and CDR2 sequences are MNHEY and SVGEGT. The CDR3 has 16 residues.

Remarks on this clonotype: It may be a read error: a sequence one base away is much more abundant. The V gene is TRBV4-3, the J gene TRBJ2-7; 7 bases match TRBD2. This CDR3 has 14 amino acids. Germline CDR1 reads LGHNA; CDR2 reads YSLEER. CDR3 nucleotide sequence: TGCGCCAGCAGCCAAGACGCGGGAGCCTACGGGCAGTACTTC. Translated, it gives CASSQDAGAYGQYF.

This clonotype came up many times. The rearrangement uses TRBV14 and TRBJ2-7; maybe TRBD1 (6 bases). The CDR3 loop spans 17 amino acids. The germline V gene encodes CDR1 SGHDN and CDR2 FVKESK. The V gene lost 1 base and the J gene lost 2 bases, with 18 bases spanning the gap. CDR3 in DNA: TGTGCCAGCAGCCAAGTGGGATTCGCATGGGGGCCCTACGAGCAGTACTTC. This sequence encodes CASSQVGFAWGPYEQYF.

This clonotype has just a few counts. This may be a read error, as it is one base from a much larger clone. This rearrangement joins TRBV20-1 to TRBJ2-6; D uncertain. The CDR3 has 17 residues. Trimming removed 5 bases from V and 0 bases from J, with 17 bases in between. The germline CDR1 and CDR2 sequences are DFQATT and SNEGSKA (reference sequence). CDR3 region: CSAESWGLDSGANVLTF. CDR3 bases: TGCAGTGCTGAATCATGGGGATTAGACTCTGGGGCCAACGTCCTGACTTTC.

In its sample, this clonotype was seen a few times. The V and J genes are TRBV6-1 and TRBJ1-1, with D perhaps matching TRBD1 (6 bases). Germline V gene sequence: CDR1 MNHNS, CDR2 SASEGT. The CDR3 extends over 13 amino acids. V shed 5 bases and J shed 7 bases, with 14 bases lying between them. DNA for the CDR3: TGTGCCAGCAGTTTGGGGGCCGACAGTGAAGCTTTCTTT. It encodes CASSLGADSEAFF.

This clonotype was detected many times. CDR3 coding DNA: TGCAGCGTTGAACAGGGGCAAGAGACCCAGTACTTC. Translation: CSVEQGQETQYF. The chain couples TRBV29-1 to TRBJ2-5; perhaps TRBD1 as D (6 bases). The CDR3 totals 12 residues. The V end lost 2 bases, the J end lost 2 bases, and 6 bases lay between the germline ends. From germline, CDR1 is SQVTM and CDR2 ANQGSEA.

This clonotype was detected only a few times. The chain couples TRBV24-1 to TRBJ2-3; D remains unclear. The CDR3 runs 15 residues. Germline loops: CDR1 KGHDR, CDR2 SFDVKD. Between the trimmed V and J ends, which lost 5 bases and 1 base, there was a span of 12 bases. The CDR3 reads CATSGMERGTDTQYF. CDR3 nucleotides: TGTGCCACCAGTGGAATGGAGAGAGGCACAGATACGCAGTATTTT.

This clonotype was detected only a few times. The V call is TRBV20-1, the J call TRBJ1-5; D remains ambiguous. The CDR3 totals 13 residues. CDR1 is DFQATT and CDR2 is SNEGSKA in the germline V gene (reference sequence). The V end was cut by 5 bases, the J end by 0 bases, with 8 bases between. The CDR3 DNA reads as TGCAGTGCTCTAGCAGATAGCAATCAGCCCCAGCATTTT. Translated: CSALADSNQPQHF.

The genes are TRBV7-9 and TRBJ2-3; D gene ambiguous. Germline assignment: CDR1 SEHNR and CDR2 FQNEAQ (reference sequence). This CDR3 has 10 residues. Trimming cost V 4 bases and J 8 bases, with 4 bases left between them. The CDR3 region has the DNA TGTGCCAGCAGCTCGAGTACGCAGTATTTT. This encodes CASSSSTQYF.

At least ten counts were recorded for this clonotype. The chain couples TRBV12-3 or TRBV12-4 to TRBJ1-5; D gene ambiguous. V gave up 7 bases and J gave up 2 bases, with 12 bases separating them. The CDR3 runs to 14 residues. Written as DNA, the CDR3 is TGTGCCAGCAAACCGGGGTCCCGCAATCAGCCCCAGCATTTT. Translated, it gives CASKPGSRNQPQHF.

Concerning this clonotype itself: Since a much larger clone is just one base distant, this may be a read error. This sequence joins TRBV5-1 and TRBJ1-1; 7 nucleotides agree with TRBD1. Germline V CDR1 and CDR2: SGHRS, YFSETQ. The CDR3 runs to 16 residues. This CDR3 reads CASSLGDSFSNTEAYF. Here the CDR3 DNA reads TGCGCCAGCAGCTTGGGGGACAGCTTCTCGAACACTGAAGCTTACTTT.

This clonotype came up a few times. V is TRBV4-2 and J is TRBJ1-3; no firm D call. Deletions cut 0 bases from V and 0 bases from J, with 3 bases between. Looked up from germline, CDR1 is LGHNA and CDR2 is YNFKEQ. This CDR3 has 14 amino acids. The DNA of the CDR3 is TGTGCCAGCAGCCAAGAGGCCTCTGGAAACACCATATATTTT. This sequence encodes CASSQEASGNTIYF.

The sample holds a few counts of this clonotype. V gene TRBV4-3 combines with J gene TRBJ2-2; 7 bases fit TRBD1. This CDR3 comprises 16 residues. Per germline, CDR1 LGHNA and CDR2 YSLEER. V was pared by 0 bases and J by 2 bases, with 3 bases of the junction left unmatched. DNA for the CDR3: TGCGCCAGCAGCCAAGAACCAGGGGGTAACACCGGGGAGCTGTTTTTT. This codes for CASSQEPGGNTGELFF.

The chain is built from TRBV12-3 or TRBV12-4 and TRBJ1-1; the match to TRBD1 covers 7 bases. V gave up 5 bases and J gave up 1 base; unmatched junction bases: 7. This CDR3 has 15 amino acids. The CDR3 reads CASSVDRVGNTEAFF. CDR3 coding DNA: TGTGCCAGCAGTGTCGACAGGGTGGGGAACACTGAAGCTTTCTTT.

This clonotype was observed many times. This sequence joins TRBV18 and TRBJ1-2, with D possibly TRBD1 on 6 matching bases. The CDR3 is 14 residues long. CDR1 KGHSH and CDR2 LQKENI come from the germline V gene. V was trimmed by 2 bases and J by 5 bases, leaving 12 bases between them. CDR3 in amino acids: CASSPGGHEYGYTF. The CDR3 nucleotides are TGTGCCAGCTCACCAGGGGGACATGAGTATGGCTACACCTTC.

This clonotype occurred many times. This chain joins TRBV4-3 and TRBJ2-7; maybe TRBD2 (7 bases). Per the germline V gene, CDR1 is LGHNA and CDR2 is YSLEER. V dropped 0 bases and J dropped 3 bases, with 12 bases sitting between them. The CDR3 spans 15 residues. CDR3 loop: CASSQDRGGVYEQYF. For the CDR3, the DNA is TGCGCCAGCAGCCAAGATAGGGGGGGAGTCTACGAGCAGTACTTC.

This chain uses TRBV6-1 with TRBJ2-5; 9 bases match TRBD1. Germline V gives CDR1 MNHNS, CDR2 SASEGT. The J segment lost 2 bases and the V segment lost 9 bases, leaving 1 base of the junction unmatched. The CDR3 totals 12 residues. CDR3 coding DNA: TGTGCCAGTGGGACAGGGCAAGAGACCCAGTACTTC. Encoded protein: CASGTGQETQYF.

This clonotype was seen at least ten times. The chain has TRBV7-9 and TRBJ1-1; no firm D call. The V end lost 5 bases, the J end lost 7 bases, and 20 bases lay between the germline ends. Germline lookup yields CDR1 SEHNR and CDR2 FQNEAQ (reference sequence). This CDR3 contains 15 residues. CDR3 nucleotides: TGTGCCAGCAGCCCACCGATAACGGCTGGGAGTGAAGCTTTCTTT. This codes for CASSPPITAGSEAFF.

The CDR3 region has the DNA TGTGCCAGCAGCTCCCCGGGACCAGATACGCAGTATTTT. The encoded protein is CASSSPGPDTQYF. The chain links TRBV7-2 to TRBJ2-3; D is perhaps TRBD1 or TRBD2 (5 bases each). Germline CDR1 reads SGHTA; CDR2 reads FQGNSA. Trimming removed 4 bases from V and 4 bases from J, with 9 bases in between. This CDR3 has 13 amino acids.

This clonotype was seen ten or more times. This chain joins TRBV3-1 and TRBJ2-3; 11 bases map to TRBD2. Germline trimming cut 0 bases from V and 5 bases from J; bases unmatched to any gene: 13. This CDR3 has 19 amino acids. CDR1 is LGHDT and CDR2 is YNNKEL in the germline V gene (reference sequence). The CDR3 DNA sequence: TGTGCCAGCAGCCAAGAGACGGGACTAGCGGCCAGGCGGGAAGATACGCAGTATTTT. Its protein product is CASSQETGLAARREDTQYF.

This clonotype showed up many times. The chain is built from TRBV28 and TRBJ1-5, with D hard to call. This CDR3 is built from 17 residues. CDR1 is MDHEN, CDR2 SYDVKM, per germline. Trimming shortened V by 1 base and J by 5 bases, and 18 bases separated the two germline ends. In nucleotides, the CDR3 is TGTGCCAGCAGTTTATCCTTCGCCTATAAAACCGATCAGCCCCAGCATTTT. It codes for CASSLSFAYKTDQPQHF.

The chain links TRBV27 to TRBJ1-5; no clear D gene. Germline assignment: CDR1 MNHEY and CDR2 SMNVEV (reference sequence). This CDR3 is 11 amino acids long. This CDR3 reads CSVGSGQPQHF. The CDR3 DNA reads as TGTTCCGTAGGGTCGGGTCAGCCCCAGCATTTT.

This clonotype was seen repeatedly, ten times or more. This rearrangement joins TRBV2 to TRBJ1-2; D may be TRBD1 (5 bases). Per germline, CDR1 SNHLY and CDR2 FYNNEI. V was cut by 3 bases and J by 8 bases, with 7 bases left in between. This CDR3 has 11 amino acids. DNA for the CDR3: TGTGCCAGCAGTGAGGAGGGGGGCTACACCTTC. Its translation: CASSEEGGYTF.